This note documents a single T cell receptor beta chain sequence. Its specificity is unknown. A much larger clone differs from this one at a single base, so this may be a read error. The data stem from a study of breast tumors, draining lymph nodes, adjacent tissues. MiXCR, applied by TCRdb to the multiplex PCR reads, yields one record per CDR3 protein. The table lists 200,000 to 250,000 distinct CDR3 sequences, less than 35% of them singletons. The length of the CDR3 is 12 residues. CDR1 is SGHRS and CDR2 is YFSETQ in the germline V gene. Samples came from axillary lymph nodes draining the breast cancer. General study results and limits: The lymph node origin of tumor T cells was framed as consistent with a hypothesis, not demonstrated.

This receptor was taken from a female donor with breast cancer. Some clones in this sample may be carry-over from other donors' samples. Sequenced input: axillary lymph node tissue. J is TRBJ2-1 and V is TRBV5-1; the D is unclear. CDR3 sequence reads: CASSLPKNEHFF. For the CDR3, the DNA is TGCGCCAGCAGCCTACCTAAGAATGAGCACTTCTTC.